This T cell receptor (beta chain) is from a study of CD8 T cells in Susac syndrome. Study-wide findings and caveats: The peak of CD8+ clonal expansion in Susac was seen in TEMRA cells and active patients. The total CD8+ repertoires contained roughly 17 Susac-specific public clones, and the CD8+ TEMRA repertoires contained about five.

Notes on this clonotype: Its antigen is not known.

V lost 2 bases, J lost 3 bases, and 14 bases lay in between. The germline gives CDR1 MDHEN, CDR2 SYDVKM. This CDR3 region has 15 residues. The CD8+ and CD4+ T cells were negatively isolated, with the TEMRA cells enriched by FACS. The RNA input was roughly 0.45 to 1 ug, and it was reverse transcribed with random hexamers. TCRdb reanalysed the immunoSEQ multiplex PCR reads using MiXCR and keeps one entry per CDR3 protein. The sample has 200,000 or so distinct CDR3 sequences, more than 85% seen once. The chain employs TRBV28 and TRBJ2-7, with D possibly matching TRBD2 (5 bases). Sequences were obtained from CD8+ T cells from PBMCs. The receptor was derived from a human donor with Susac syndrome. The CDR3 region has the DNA TGTGCCAGCAGTTTAGGGAGATTTAACAACTACGAGCAGTACTTC. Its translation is CASSLGRFNNYEQYF.